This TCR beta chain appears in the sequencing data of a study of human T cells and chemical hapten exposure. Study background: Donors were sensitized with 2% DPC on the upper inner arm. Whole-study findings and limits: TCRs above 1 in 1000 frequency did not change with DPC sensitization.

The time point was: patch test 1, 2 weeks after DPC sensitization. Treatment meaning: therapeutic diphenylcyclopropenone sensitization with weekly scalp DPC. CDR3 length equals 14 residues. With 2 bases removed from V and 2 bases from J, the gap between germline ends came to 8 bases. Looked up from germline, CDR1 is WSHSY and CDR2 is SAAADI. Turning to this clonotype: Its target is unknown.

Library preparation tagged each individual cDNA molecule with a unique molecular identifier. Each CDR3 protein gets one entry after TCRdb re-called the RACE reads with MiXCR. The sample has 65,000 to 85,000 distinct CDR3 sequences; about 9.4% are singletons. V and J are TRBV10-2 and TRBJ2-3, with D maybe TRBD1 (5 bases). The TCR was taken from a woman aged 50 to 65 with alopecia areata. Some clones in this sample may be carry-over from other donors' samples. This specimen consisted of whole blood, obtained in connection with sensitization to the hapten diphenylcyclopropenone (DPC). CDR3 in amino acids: CASSEPGLTDTQYF. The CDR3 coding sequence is TGCGCCAGCAGTGAGCCAGGGCTCACAGATACGCAGTATTTT.